This T cell receptor (beta chain) appears in the sequencing data of a study of CD8 T cells in ankylosing spondylitis. Many counts were recorded for this clonotype. No antigen is known for it. The germline V gene encodes CDR1 SGHRS and CDR2 YFSETQ. CDR3 size: 15 residues. The V end lost 0 bases, the J end lost 1 base, and 9 bases lay between the germline ends. Study observations and caveats: The clones that were linked to disease were reported to be significantly enriched in matched synovial fluid samples from ankylosing spondylitis patients. The study identified a TCR beta motif of about eight highly homologous variants that appeared characteristic of ankylosing spondylitis blood. Before this, some motif variants had been reported in reactive arthritis synovial fluid and blood.

TCRdb independently ran MiXCR on the 5' RACE reads; one entry per CDR3 protein. Here the sample spans about 160,000 distinct CDR3 sequences, approximately 20% being singletons. The chain joins TRBV5-1 to TRBJ2-3; D unresolved. Material: blood, either unsorted or a sorted T cell fraction (not recorded which). The sequence derives from a male donor with ankylosing spondylitis or in good health (not recorded which). CDR3 DNA sequence: TGCGCCAGCAGCTTGGGACGGGCGCGCACAGATACGCAGTATTTT. It specifies CASSLGRARTDTQYF.